The subject of this entry is one TCR beta chain. This entry belongs to a study of blood T cell repertoires in COVID-19. In the study overall: PBMCs, B-cell-depleted T cells, or T cells provided the cDNA or gDNA that made up the material.

Data came from immunoSEQ multiplex PCR; TCRdb stores just in-frame clones and leaves some out. The table has around 290,000 clones, approximately 90% seen once; the top ten hold 4.6%. Sequencing was done on a sample of peripheral blood. This TCR came from a man aged 35-49 years with acute or convalescent COVID-19.

Written as DNA, the CDR3 is TGTGCCAGCAGCTCTCAGGTTCCTATGAACACTGAAGCTTTCTTT. It codes for CASSSQVPMNTEAFF. V gene TRBV7-9 combines with J gene TRBJ1-1; no firm D call. CDR1 is SEHNR, CDR2 FQNEAQ, per germline (reference sequence). With 4 bases removed from V and 0 bases from J, the gap between germline ends came to 12 bases. The CDR3 sequence is 15 residues long.